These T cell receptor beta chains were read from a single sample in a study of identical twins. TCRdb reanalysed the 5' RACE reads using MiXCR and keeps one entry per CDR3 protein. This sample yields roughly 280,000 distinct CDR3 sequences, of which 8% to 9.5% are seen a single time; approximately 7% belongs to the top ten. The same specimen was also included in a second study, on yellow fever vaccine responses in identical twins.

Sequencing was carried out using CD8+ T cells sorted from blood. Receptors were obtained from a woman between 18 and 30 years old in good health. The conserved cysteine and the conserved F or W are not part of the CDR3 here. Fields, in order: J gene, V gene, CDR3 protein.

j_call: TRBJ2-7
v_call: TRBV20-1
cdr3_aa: SARDVTGGSYEQY

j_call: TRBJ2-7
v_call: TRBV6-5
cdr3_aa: ASSYYGPNEQY

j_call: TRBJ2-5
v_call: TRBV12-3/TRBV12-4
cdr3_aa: ASSPLSQETQY

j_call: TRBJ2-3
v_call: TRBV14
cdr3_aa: ASSHSQSTDTQY

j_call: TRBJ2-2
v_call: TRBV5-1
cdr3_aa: ASSSGQPVNTKELF

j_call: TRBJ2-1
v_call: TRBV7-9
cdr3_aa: ASSLGGTGTNEQF

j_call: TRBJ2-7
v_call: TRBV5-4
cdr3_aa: ASSLSHSYEQY

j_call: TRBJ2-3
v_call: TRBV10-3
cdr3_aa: AIKLGLAGPDSTDTQY

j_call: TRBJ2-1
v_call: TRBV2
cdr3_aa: ARGADGTSGYNEQF

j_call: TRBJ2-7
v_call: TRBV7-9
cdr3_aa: ASSSVLDRGREQY

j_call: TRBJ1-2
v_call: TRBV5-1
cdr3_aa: ASSLAGGFDGYT

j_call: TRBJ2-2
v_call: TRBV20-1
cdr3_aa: SVRAGAGTGELF

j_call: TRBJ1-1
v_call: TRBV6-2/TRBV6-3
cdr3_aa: ASSGPAGTEAF

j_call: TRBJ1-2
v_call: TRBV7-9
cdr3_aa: ASSSGGSAVYGYT

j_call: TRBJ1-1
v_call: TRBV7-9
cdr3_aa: ASSLVRGTEAF

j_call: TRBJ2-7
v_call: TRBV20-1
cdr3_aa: SALYYTGTGYEQY

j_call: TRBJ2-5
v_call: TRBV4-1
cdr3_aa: ASSQETGGSTQY

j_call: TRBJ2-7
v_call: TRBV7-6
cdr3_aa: ASSLGTDSFEQY

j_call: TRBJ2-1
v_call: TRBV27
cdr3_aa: ASSLHLAGNDEQF

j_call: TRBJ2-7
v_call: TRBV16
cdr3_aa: ASSLGKRSYEQY

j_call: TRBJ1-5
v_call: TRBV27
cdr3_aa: ASSLGTGGHQPQH

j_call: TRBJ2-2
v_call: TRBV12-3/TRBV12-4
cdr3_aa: ASSQGLAGTGELF

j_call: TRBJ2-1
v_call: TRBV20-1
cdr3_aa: SAREAAVNEQF

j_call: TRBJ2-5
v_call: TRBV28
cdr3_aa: ASSIGLAGQETQY

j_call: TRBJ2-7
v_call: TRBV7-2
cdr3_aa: ASSPSKRDSYEQY

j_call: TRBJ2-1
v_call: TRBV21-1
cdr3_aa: ASLRAGGEGTSGTFTYNEQF

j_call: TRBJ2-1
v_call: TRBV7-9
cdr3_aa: ASSLPNRVGNEQF

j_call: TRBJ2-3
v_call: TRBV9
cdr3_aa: ASSVELAGIFGADTQY

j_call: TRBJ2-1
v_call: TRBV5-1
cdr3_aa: ASSAQGNEQF

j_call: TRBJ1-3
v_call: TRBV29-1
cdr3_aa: SVGLWDRAGNTIY

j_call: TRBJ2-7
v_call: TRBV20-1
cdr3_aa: SAAREEGEQY

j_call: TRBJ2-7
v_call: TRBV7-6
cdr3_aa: ASSLAETPYEQY

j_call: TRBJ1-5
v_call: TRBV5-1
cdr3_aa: ASSATGIHGNQPQH

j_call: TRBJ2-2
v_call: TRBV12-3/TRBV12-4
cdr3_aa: ASRPGGDTGELF

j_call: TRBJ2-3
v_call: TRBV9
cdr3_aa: ASSGRGDPQY

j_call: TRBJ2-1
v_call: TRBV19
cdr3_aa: ASSMARVVNEQF

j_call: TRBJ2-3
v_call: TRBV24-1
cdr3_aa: ATSDHDSTDTQY

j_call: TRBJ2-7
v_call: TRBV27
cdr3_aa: ASRGLARSSYEQY

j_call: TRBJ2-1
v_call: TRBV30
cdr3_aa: AWSAGTGLNEQF

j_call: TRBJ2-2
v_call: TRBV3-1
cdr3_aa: ASSLGPNTGELF

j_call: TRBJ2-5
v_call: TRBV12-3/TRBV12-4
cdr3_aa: ASSLGREETQY

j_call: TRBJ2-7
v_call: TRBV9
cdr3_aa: ASSVGAGEQY

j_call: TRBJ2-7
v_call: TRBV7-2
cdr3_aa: ASLTSGSSYEQY

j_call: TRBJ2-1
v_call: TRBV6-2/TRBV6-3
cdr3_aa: ASSYDSGSYDNEQF

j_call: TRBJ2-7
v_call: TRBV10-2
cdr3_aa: ASSEFIHYEQY

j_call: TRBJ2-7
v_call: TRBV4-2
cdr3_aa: ASRAENTYEQY

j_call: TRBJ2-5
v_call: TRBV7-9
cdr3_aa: ASSLALGREETQY

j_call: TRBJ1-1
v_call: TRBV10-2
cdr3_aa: ASSDSGTDTEAF

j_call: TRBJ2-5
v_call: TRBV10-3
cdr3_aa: AISDPESFGGGETQY

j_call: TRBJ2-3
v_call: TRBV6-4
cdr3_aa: ASSVTGGRPDTQY

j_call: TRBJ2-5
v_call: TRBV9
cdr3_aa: ASSAEGGPETQY

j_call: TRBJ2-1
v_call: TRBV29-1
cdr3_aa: SVVWGNEQF

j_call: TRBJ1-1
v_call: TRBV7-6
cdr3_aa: ASSLVLGTGMNTEAF

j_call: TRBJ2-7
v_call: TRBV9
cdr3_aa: ASSVRVFDEQY

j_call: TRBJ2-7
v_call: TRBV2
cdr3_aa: ASSGSEQY

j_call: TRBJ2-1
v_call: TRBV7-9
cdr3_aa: ASSPTGVAGYYNEQF

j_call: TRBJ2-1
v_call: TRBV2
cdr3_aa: ASSTGAPNYNEQF

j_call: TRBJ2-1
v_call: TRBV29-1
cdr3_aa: SVGGQVSYNEQF

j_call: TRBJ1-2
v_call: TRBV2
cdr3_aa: ASRDRDQYGYT